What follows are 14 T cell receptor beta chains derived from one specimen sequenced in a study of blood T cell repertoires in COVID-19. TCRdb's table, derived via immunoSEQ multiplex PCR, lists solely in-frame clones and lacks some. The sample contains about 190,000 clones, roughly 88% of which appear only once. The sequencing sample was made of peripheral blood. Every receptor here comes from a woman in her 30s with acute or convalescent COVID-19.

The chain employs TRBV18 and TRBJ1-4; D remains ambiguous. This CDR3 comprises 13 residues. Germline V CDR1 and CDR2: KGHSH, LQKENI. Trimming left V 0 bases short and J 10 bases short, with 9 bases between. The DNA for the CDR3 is TGTGCCAGCTCACCACCGTTGTCTAGAAAACTGTTTTTT. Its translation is CASSPPLSRKLFF.

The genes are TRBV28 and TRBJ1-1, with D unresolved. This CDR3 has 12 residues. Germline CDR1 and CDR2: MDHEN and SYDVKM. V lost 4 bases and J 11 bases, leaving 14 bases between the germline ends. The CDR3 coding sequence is TGTGCCAGCAGTTCCACAGTGGGCTGGGCTTTCTTT. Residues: CASSSTVGWAFF.

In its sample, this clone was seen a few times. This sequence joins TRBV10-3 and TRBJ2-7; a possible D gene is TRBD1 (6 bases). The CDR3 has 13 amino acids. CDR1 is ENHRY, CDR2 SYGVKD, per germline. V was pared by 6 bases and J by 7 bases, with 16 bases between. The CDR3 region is CAISEQGFGEQYF. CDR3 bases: TGTGCCATCAGCGAACAGGGTTTTGGGGAGCAGTACTTC.

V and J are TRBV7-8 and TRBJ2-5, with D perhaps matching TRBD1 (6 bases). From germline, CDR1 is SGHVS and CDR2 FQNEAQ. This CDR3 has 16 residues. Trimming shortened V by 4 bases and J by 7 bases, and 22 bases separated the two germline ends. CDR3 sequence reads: CASSSTGRPLSGTQYF. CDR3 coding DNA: TGTGCCAGCAGCTCTACAGGGCGCCCCTTATCAGGGACCCAGTACTTC.

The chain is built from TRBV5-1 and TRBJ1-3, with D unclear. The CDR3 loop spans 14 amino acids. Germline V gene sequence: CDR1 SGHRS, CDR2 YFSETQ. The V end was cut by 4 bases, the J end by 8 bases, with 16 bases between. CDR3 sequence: CASSPAQPGDTIYF. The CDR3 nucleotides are TGCGCCAGCAGCCCTGCCCAGCCCGGGGACACCATATATTTT. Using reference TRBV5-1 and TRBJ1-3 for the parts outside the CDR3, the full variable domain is KAGVTQTPRYLIKTRGQQVTLSCSPISGHRSVSWYQQTPGQGLQFLFEYFSETQRNKGNFPGRFSGRQFSNSRSEMNVSTLELGDSALYLCASSPAQPGDTIYFGEGSWLTVV.

CDR3 sequence reads: CASSLQGATYNEQFF. The CDR3 region has the DNA TGCGCCAGCAGCCTACAGGGGGCCACCTACAATGAGCAGTTCTTC. The rearrangement links TRBV5-1 to TRBJ2-1; TRBD1 agrees at 9 bases. The germline V gene has CDR1 SGHRS and CDR2 YFSETQ. The CDR3 totals 15 residues. J lost 2 bases, V lost 4 bases, and 4 bases had no gene match.

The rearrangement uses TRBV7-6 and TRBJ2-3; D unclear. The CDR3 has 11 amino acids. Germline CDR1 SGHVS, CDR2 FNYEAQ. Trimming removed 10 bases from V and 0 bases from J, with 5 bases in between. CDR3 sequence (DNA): TGTGCCATCACTAGCACAGATACGCAGTATTTT. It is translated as CAITSTDTQYF.

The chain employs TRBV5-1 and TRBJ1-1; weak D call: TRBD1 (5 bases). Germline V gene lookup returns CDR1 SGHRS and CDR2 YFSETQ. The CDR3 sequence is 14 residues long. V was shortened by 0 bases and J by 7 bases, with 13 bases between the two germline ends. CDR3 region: CASSLAGRQFEAFF. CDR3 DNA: TGCGCCAGCAGCTTGGCCGGGAGACAGTTTGAAGCTTTCTTT.

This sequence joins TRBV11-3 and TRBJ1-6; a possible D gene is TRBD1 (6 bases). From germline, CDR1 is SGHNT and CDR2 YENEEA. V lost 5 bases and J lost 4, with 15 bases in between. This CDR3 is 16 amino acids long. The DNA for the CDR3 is TGTGCCAGCAGCGCCCGGGACATCATATATAATTCACCCCTCCACTTT. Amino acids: CASSARDIIYNSPLHF.

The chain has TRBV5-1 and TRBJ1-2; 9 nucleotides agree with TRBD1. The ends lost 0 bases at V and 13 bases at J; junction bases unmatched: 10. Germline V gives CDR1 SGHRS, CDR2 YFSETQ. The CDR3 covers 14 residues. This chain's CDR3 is CASSLDGTGLDGTF. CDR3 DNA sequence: TGCGCCAGCAGCTTGGATGGGACAGGGCTTGATGGCACCTTC.

This CDR3 is CASSQLAGAYNEQFF. CDR3 sequence (DNA): TGCGCCAGCAGCCAGCTAGCGGGAGCCTACAATGAGCAGTTCTTC. This chain uses TRBV4-1 with TRBJ2-1, with 10 nucleotides matching TRBD2. The V and J ends lost 3 bases and 2 bases, in that order; junction bases with no gene match: 1. The CDR3 runs 15 residues. Germline-derived CDR1 and CDR2 are MGHRA and YSYEKL.

CDR3 nucleotides: TGTGCCAGCAGTGGGACTCTCCTTAGGGAGCAGTACTTC. Translation gives CASSGTLLREQYF. The rearrangement joins TRBV2 to TRBJ2-7, with D tentatively TRBD2 (5 bases). The CDR3 spans 13 residues. The V end lost 4 bases, the J end lost 7 bases, and 14 bases lay between the germline ends. Germline V gene data show CDR1 as SNHLY and CDR2 as FYNNEI.

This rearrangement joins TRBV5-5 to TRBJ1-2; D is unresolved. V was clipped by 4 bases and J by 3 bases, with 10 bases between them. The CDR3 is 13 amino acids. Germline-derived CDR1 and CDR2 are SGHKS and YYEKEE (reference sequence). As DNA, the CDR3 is TGTGCCAGCAGCGTCGAGGCTGACTATGGCTACACCTTC. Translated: CASSVEADYGYTF. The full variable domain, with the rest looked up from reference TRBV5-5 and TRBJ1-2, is DAGVTQSPTHLIKTRGQQVTLRCSPISGHKSVSWYQQVLGQGPQFIFQYYEKEERGRGNFPDRFSARQFPNYSSELNVNALLLGDSALYLCASSVEADYGYTFGSGTRLTVV.

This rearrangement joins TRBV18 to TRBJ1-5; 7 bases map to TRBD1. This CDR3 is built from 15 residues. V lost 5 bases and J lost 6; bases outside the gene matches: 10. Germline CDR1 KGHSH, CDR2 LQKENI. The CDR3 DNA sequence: TGTGCCAGCTCAGGGACAGCCTCCCCCCTTCAGCCCCAGCATTTT. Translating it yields CASSGTASPLQPQHF.